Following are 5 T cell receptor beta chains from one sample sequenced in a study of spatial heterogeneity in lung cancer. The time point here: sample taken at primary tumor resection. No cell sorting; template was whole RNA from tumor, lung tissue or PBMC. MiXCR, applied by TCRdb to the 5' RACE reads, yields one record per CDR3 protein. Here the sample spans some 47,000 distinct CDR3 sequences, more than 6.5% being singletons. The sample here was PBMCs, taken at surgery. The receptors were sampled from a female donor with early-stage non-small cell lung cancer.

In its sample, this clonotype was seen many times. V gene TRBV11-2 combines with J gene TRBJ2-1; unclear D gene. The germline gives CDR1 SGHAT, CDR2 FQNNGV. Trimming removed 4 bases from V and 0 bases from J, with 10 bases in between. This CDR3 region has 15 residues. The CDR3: CASSSDVFSYNEQFF. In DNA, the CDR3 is TGTGCCAGCAGCTCGGACGTATTCTCCTACAATGAGCAGTTCTTC.

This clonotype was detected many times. CDR3 DNA: TGTGCCAGTAGTATCGGGCAACCCTATGGCTACACCTTC. The encoded protein is CASSIGQPYGYTF. This chain connects TRBV19 to TRBJ1-2; the D is unclear. V lost 3 bases and J 4 bases, leaving 9 bases between the germline ends. The CDR3 contains 13 residues. In germline, CDR1 is LNHDA, CDR2 SQIVND (reference sequence).

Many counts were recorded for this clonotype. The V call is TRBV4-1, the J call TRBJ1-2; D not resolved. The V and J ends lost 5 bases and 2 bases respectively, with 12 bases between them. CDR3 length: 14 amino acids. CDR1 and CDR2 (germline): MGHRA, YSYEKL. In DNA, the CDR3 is TGCGCCAGCAGCGTACGTCTATCGAACTATGGCTACACCTTC. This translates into CASSVRLSNYGYTF.

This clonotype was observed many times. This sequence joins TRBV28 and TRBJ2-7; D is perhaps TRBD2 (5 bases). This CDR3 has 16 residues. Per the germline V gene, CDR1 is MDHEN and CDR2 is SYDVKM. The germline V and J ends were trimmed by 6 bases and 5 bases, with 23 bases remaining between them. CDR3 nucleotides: TGTGCCAGCAGCCCCTGGCCAAGGACGGGGTTTCACGAGCAGTACTTC. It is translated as CASSPWPRTGFHEQYF.

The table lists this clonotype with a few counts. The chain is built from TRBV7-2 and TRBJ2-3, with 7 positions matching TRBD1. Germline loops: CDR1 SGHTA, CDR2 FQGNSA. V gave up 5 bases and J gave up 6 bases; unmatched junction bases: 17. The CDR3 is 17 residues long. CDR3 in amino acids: CASSPWHRDSTWDTQYF. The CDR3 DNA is TGTGCCAGCAGCCCATGGCACCGGGACAGTACTTGGGATACGCAGTATTTT. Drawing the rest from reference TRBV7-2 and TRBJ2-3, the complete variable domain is GAGVSQSPSNKVTEKGKDVELRCDPISGHTALYWYRQSLGQGLEFLIYFQGNSAPDKSGLPSDRFSAERTGGSVSTLTIQRTQQEDSAVYLCASSPWHRDSTWDTQYFGPGTRLTVL.